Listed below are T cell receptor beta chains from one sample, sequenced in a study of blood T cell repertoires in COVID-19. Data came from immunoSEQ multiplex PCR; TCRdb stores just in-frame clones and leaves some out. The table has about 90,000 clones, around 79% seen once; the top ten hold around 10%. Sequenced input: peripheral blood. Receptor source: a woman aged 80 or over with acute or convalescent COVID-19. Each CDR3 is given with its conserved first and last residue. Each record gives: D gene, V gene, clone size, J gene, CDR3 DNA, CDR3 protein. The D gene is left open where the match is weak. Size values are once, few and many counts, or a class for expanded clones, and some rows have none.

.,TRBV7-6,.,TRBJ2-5,TGTGCCAGCAGCCAGATGGTGGCAGGTCGAGGGGAGACCCAGTACTTC,CASSQMVAGRGETQYF
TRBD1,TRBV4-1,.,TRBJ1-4,TGCGCCAGCAGCCAGACAGGGCTGACAACTAATGAAAAACTGTTTTTT,CASSQTGLTTNEKLFF
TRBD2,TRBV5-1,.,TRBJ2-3,TGCGCCAGCAAAGAACTAGCGGGCAGCACAGATACGCAGTATTTT,CASKELAGSTDTQYF
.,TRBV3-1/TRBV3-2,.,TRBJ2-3,TGTGCCAGCAGCTTCCGGACCAGCGGCTCAGATACGCAGTATTTT,CASSFRTSGSDTQYF
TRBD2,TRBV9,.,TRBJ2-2,TGTGCCAGCAGCGTAGGCCCTGGGACTAGCGGGGGTGCCGGGGAGCTGTTTTTT,CASSVGPGTSGGAGELFF
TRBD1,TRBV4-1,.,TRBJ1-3,TGCGCCAGCAGCCCGGGGGTCAGGGGGCGCGGTTTGGGAAACACCATATATTTT,CASSPGVRGRGLGNTIYF
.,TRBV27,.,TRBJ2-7,TGTGCCAGCAGTCTTGGACAGGCGGGGACTGGGTACGAGCAGTACTTC,CASSLGQAGTGYEQYF
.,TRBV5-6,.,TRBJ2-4,TGTGCCAGCAGGGGCTTTGAGCTTACCATTCAGTACTTC,CASRGFELTIQYF
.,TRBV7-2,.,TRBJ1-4,TGTGCCAGCACGTCAGGGCAGGGAGGGGAAAAACTGTTTTTT,CASTSGQGGEKLFF
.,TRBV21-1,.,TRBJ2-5,TGTGCCAGCAGCACCTGCGGCTGCGATGGGTACCAAGAGACCCAGTACTTC,CASSTCGCDGYQETQYF
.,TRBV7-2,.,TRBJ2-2,TGTGCCAGCAGCTCTGGGCCTGCCAACACCGGGGAGCTGTTTTTT,CASSSGPANTGELFF
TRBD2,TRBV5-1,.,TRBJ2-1,TGCGCCAGCAGCTTGGAGGCGGGAGGGTACAATGAGCAGTTCTTC,CASSLEAGGYNEQFF
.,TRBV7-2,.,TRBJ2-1,TGTGCCGGAGGCGCGGGACTCCAACAGTTCTTC,CAGGAGLQQFF
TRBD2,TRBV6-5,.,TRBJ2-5,TGTGCCAGCAGTCCCGGGACTAGGCAGACCCAGTACTTC,CASSPGTRQTQYF
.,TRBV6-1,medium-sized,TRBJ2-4,TGTGCCAGCAGTGAAGCGCACAGGAAGGGCATTCAGTACTTC,CASSEAHRKGIQYF
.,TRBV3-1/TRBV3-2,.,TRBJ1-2,TGTGCCAGCAGCCAACAAGTTGGGGCCTATGGCTACACCTTC,CASSQQVGAYGYTF
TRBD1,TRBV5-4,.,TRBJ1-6,TGTGCCAGCAGCCGCGGGACAGTAAGCTCCTATAATTCACCCCTCCACTTT,CASSRGTVSSYNSPLHF
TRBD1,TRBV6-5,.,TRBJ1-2,TGTGCCAGCAGTTCGGGACAGGGAACCTATGGCTACACCTTC,CASSSGQGTYGYTF
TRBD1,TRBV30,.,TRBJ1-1,TGTGCCTGGAGTCTATATGAGGGGGCATCTGAAGCTTTCTTT,CAWSLYEGASEAFF
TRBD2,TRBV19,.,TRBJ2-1,TGTGCCAGTAGTATACGGACTAGCGGGGGCTACAATGAGCAGTTCTTC,CASSIRTSGGYNEQFF
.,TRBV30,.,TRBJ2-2,TGTGCCTGGAGTGTTGGGACACTGAACACCGGGGAGCTGTTTTTT,CAWSVGTLNTGELFF
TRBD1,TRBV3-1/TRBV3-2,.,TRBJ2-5,TGTGCCAGCAGCCAAAACCAGGGGGCCCAAGAGACCCAGTACTTC,CASSQNQGAQETQYF
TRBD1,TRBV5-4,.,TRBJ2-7,TGTGCCAGCAGCATGGCCGGGACAGGGTCCTACGAGCAGTACTTC,CASSMAGTGSYEQYF
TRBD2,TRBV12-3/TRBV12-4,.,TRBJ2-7,TGTGCCAGCAGTTTAGGCCGGACTAGGAAGTACTTC,CASSLGRTRKYF
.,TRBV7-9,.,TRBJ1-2,TGTGCCAGCAGCTCCCGAGGCACAGCGGGAGCTAACTATGGCTACACCTTC,CASSSRGTAGANYGYTF
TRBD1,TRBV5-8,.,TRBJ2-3,TGTGCCAGCCGGGACAGGGGGGTAGATACGCAGTATTTT,CASRDRGVDTQYF
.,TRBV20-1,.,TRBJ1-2,TGCAGTGCTAGTTTTGGGCAGGAATACTATGGCTACACCTTC,CSASFGQEYYGYTF
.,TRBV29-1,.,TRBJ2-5,TGCAGTTGGGGGTCTAGCGTAGAGACCCAGTACTTC,CSWGSSVETQYF
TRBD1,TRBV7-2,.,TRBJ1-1,TGTGCCAGCAGCCGGACAGGGGGAGGTACTGAAGCTTTCTTT,CASSRTGGGTEAFF